A selection of T cell receptor beta chains follows, all from one sample in a study of blood T cell repertoires in COVID-19. Profiled with immunoSEQ multiplex PCR; TCRdb holds only in-frame clones, not every one. This table holds around 45,000 clones, about 90% found once. The source material was peripheral blood. These receptors were collected from a human donor in a cohort sampled during active COVID-19. The CDR3 runs from the conserved cysteine through the conserved F or W. D genes are given only for firm matches. Some rows have no size entry. The others give once, few or many, or a class for an expanded clone.

>TRBD1|TRBJ2-5|TRBV12-3/TRBV12-4|NA
CASSKGQQETQYF
TGTGCCAGCAGTAAGGGACAGCAAGAGACCCAGTACTTC
>TRBD1|TRBJ1-5|TRBV2|NA
CASSLGTGGNSNQPQHF
TGTGCCAGCAGTTTAGGGACAGGGGGAAATAGCAATCAGCCCCAGCATTTT
>NA|TRBJ1-1|TRBV30|NA
CAWRGIGVAFF
TGTGCCTGGCGGGGGATAGGAGTAGCTTTCTTT
>TRBD1|TRBJ1-6|TRBV30|NA
CAWSVPTGPHSPLHF
TGTGCCTGGAGTGTCCCGACAGGGCCGCATTCACCCCTCCACTTT
>NA|TRBJ2-1|TRBV12-3/TRBV12-4|NA
CASSPPTRNEQFF
TGTGCCAGCAGTCCGCCGACCAGGAATGAGCAGTTCTTC
>TRBD2|TRBJ2-5|TRBV11-2|once
CASSLPSGGETQYF
TGTGCCAGCAGCTTACCTAGCGGCGGAGAGACCCAGTACTTC
>NA|TRBJ1-2|TRBV21-1|NA
CASSMARKDRNYGYTF
TGTGCCAGCAGCATGGCCCGGAAGGACAGGAACTATGGCTACACCTTC
>TRBD2|TRBJ2-5|TRBV6-5|NA
CASSPGLGSETQYF
TGTGCCAGCAGTCCGGGACTAGGGTCAGAGACCCAGTACTTC
>NA|TRBJ2-3|TRBV2|NA
CASSEVSRSGDTQYF
TGTGCCAGCAGTGAAGTATCGAGATCGGGAGATACGCAGTATTTT
>NA|TRBJ2-5|TRBV28|NA
CASSLHRAQETQYF
TGTGCCAGCAGTTTACACAGGGCCCAAGAGACCCAGTACTTC
>TRBD1|TRBJ2-7|TRBV28|few
CASSLPTGGKNEQYF
TGTGCCAGCAGTTTACCTACAGGGGGCAAGAACGAGCAGTACTTC
>NA|TRBJ2-1|TRBV4-1|NA
CASSQGLAQKNEQFF
TGCGCCAGCAGCCAGGGTCTAGCGCAAAAGAATGAGCAGTTCTTC
>TRBD1|TRBJ2-7|TRBV5-1|NA
CASSPGTVLYDGQYF
TGCGCCAGCAGCCCTGGGACAGTCCTATACGACGGGCAGTACTTC
>TRBD1|TRBJ1-1|TRBV2|NA
CASTGQGGYFF
TGTGCCAGCACAGGACAGGGGGGATACTTCTTT
>TRBD1|TRBJ2-6|TRBV7-3|once
CASSSVRGLGGANVLTF
TGTGCCAGCAGTTCAGTCAGGGGGCTAGGTGGGGCCAACGTCCTGACTTTC
>TRBD1|TRBJ1-5|TRBV18|NA
CASSSRGRENNQPQHF
TGTGCCAGCTCAAGTAGGGGGCGCGAGAACAATCAGCCCCAGCATTTT
>NA|TRBJ2-3|TRBV11-2|once
CASSLTRSVHTQYF
TGTGCCAGCAGCTTAACTAGATCCGTGCATACGCAGTATTTT
>TRBD1|TRBJ1-1|TRBV7-9|NA
CASSFGQGVNTEAFF
TGTGCCAGCAGCTTCGGACAGGGCGTGAACACTGAAGCTTTCTTT
>NA|TRBJ2-1|TRBV3-1/TRBV3-2|few
CASSPTQPLVSYNEQFF
TGTGCCAGCAGCCCAACACAACCGCTTGTCTCCTACAATGAGCAGTTCTTC
>NA|TRBJ2-5|TRBV6-1|NA
CASSEATSYQETQYF
TGTGCCAGCAGTGAAGCAACTAGTTACCAAGAGACCCAGTACTTC
>NA|TRBJ2-7|TRBV19|NA
CAKPRTRREQYF
TGTGCCAAGCCCCGGACACGTCGCGAGCAGTACTTC
>TRBD1|TRBJ1-6|TRBV25-1|NA
CASGTDILNSPLHF
TGTGCCAGCGGGACAGACATTCTTAATTCACCCCTCCACTTT
>NA|TRBJ2-1|TRBV27|NA
CASSLYPGEQFF
TGTGCCAGCAGTTTATACCCAGGAGAGCAGTTCTTC
>TRBD1|TRBJ1-4|TRBV6-5|NA
CASSSTGNMDEKLFF
TGTGCCAGCAGTTCGACAGGGAATATGGATGAAAAACTGTTTTTT
>NA|TRBJ2-7|TRBV19|medium-sized
CASSIQGSPYYEQYF
TGTGCCAGTAGTATACAGGGATCCCCGTACTACGAGCAGTACTTC
>TRBD1|TRBJ2-7|TRBV19|NA
CASSRGQGASHEQYF
TGTGCCAGTAGTAGAGGACAGGGGGCCTCTCACGAGCAGTACTTC
>TRBD1|TRBJ1-1|TRBV6-5|NA
CASRRGRTEAFF
TGTGCCAGCAGAAGGGGGCGCACTGAAGCTTTCTTT
>NA|TRBJ2-1|TRBV3-1/TRBV3-2|NA
CASSQGSRAYNEQFF
TGTGCCAGCAGCCAAGGAAGCAGGGCTTACAATGAGCAGTTCTTC
>NA|TRBJ2-2|TRBV9|NA
CASSDRGGDTNTGELFF
TGTGCCAGCAGCGACCGGGGTGGGGATACTAACACCGGGGAGCTGTTTTTT
>TRBD1|TRBJ1-6|TRBV19|NA
CASSIQGASPLHF
TGTGCCAGTAGTATACAGGGGGCTTCACCCCTCCACTTT
>TRBD1|TRBJ2-1|TRBV25-1|NA
CASSGQGLGSYNEQFF
TGTGCCAGCAGTGGACAGGGGTTAGGCTCCTACAATGAGCAGTTCTTC
>NA|TRBJ1-3|TRBV21-1|NA
CASSLRDRETGNTIYF
TGTGCCAGCAGCCTCCGGGACAGGGAGACTGGAAACACCATATATTTT
>TRBD1|TRBJ1-6|TRBV5-4|NA
CASSFGQGDSPLHF
TGTGCCAGCAGCTTTGGACAGGGTGATTCACCCCTCCACTTT
>TRBD1|TRBJ2-5|TRBV30|NA
CAGGSLTGVVETQYF
TGTGCCGGAGGGTCCTTGACAGGGGTGGTGGAGACCCAGTACTTC
>NA|TRBJ2-5|TRBV7-3|NA
CASSLTATLGQETQYF
TGTGCCAGCAGCTTAACGGCCACGCTAGGCCAAGAGACCCAGTACTTC
>NA|TRBJ1-1|TRBV15|NA
CATSRGRNTEAFF
TGTGCCACCAGCAGAGGTCGGAACACTGAAGCTTTCTTT
>TRBD2|TRBJ2-5|TRBV27|NA
CASSTGLGGETQYF
TGTGCCAGCAGTACCGGACTAGGAGGGGAGACCCAGTACTTC
>TRBD2|TRBJ2-3|TRBV7-2|NA
CASSGGATDTQYF
TGTGCCAGCTCCGGGGGGGCAACAGATACGCAGTATTTT
>TRBD1|TRBJ1-1|TRBV10-3|NA
CAISGDRFEAFF
TGTGCCATCAGCGGGGACAGATTTGAAGCTTTCTTT
>NA|TRBJ1-3|TRBV2|NA
CASSEGQGPGNTIYF
TGTGCCAGCAGTGAGGGCCAGGGGCCTGGAAACACCATATATTTT
>TRBD1|TRBJ1-1|TRBV7-9|once
CASSSGQENTEAFF
TGTGCCAGCAGCTCGGGACAGGAAAACACTGAAGCTTTCTTT
>NA|TRBJ2-5|TRBV12-3/TRBV12-4|NA
CASSREKTQYF
TGTGCCAGCAGCCGCGAGAAGACCCAGTACTTC
>NA|TRBJ1-1|TRBV5-1|NA
CASSLTGGTPEAFF
TGCGCCAGCAGCCTTACCGGGGGGACCCCTGAAGCTTTCTTT